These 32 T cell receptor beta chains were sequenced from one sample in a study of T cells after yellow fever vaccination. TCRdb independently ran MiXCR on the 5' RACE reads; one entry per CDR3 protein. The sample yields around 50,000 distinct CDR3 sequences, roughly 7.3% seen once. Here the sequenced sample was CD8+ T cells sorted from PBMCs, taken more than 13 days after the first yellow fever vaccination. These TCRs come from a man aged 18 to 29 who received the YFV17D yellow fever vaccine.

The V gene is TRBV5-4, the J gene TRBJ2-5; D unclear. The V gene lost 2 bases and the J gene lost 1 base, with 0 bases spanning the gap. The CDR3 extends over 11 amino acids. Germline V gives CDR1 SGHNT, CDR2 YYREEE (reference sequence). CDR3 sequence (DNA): TGTGCCAGCAGCTTCCAAGAGACCCAGTACTTC. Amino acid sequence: CASSFQETQYF.

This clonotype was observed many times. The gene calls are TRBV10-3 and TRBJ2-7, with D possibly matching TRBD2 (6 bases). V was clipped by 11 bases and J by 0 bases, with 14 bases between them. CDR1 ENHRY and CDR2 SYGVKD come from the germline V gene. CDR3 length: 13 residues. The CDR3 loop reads CAPRDSHSYEQYF. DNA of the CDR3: TGTGCCCCCCGGGACTCACACTCCTACGAGCAGTACTTC.

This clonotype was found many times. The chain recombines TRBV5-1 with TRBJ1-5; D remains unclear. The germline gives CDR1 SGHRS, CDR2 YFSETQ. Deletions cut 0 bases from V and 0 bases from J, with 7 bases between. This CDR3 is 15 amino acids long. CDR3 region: CASSLAGNSNQPQHF. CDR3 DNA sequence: TGCGCCAGCAGCTTGGCGGGAAATAGCAATCAGCCCCAGCATTTT.

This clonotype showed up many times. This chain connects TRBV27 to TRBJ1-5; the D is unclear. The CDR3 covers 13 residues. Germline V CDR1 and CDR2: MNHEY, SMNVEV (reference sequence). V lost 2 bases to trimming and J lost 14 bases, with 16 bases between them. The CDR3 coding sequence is TGTGCCAGCAGTTTACGGGATGGAACGCTTAAGCATTTT. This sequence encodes CASSLRDGTLKHF.

For the CDR3, the DNA is TGCAGCGTAGATACAGTGATTGAAGCTTTCTTT. Protein: CSVDTVIEAFF. This chain joins TRBV29-1 and TRBJ1-1; D gene uncertain. Looked up from germline, CDR1 is SQVTM and CDR2 is ANQGSEA. The CDR3 totals 11 residues. V lost 6 bases to trimming and J lost 7 bases, with 12 bases between them.

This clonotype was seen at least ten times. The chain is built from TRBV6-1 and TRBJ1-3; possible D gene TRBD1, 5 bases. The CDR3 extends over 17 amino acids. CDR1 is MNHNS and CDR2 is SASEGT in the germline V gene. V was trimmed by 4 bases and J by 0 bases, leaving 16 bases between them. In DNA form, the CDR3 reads TGTGCCAGCAGTGTCCATAGCCGGGGGTTCTCTGGAAACACCATATATTTT. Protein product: CASSVHSRGFSGNTIYF.

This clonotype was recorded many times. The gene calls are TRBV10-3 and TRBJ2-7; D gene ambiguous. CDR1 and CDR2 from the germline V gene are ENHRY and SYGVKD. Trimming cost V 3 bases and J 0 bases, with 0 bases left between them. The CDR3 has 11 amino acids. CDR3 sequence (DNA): TGTGCCATCAGTGACTCCTACGAGCAGTACTTC. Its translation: CAISDSYEQYF.

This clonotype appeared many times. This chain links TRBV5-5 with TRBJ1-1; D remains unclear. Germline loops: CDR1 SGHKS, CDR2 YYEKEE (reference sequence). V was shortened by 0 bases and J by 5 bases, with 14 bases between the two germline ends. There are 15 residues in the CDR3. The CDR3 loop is CASSLGAPGGTEAFF. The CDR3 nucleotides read TGTGCCAGCAGCTTGGGGGCGCCCGGTGGTACTGAAGCTTTCTTT.

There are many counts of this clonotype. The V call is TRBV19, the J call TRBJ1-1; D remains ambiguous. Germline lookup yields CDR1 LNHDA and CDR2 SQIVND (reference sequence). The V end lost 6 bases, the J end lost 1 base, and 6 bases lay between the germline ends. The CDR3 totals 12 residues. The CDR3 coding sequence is TGTGCCAGTAGCCCGGGGAACACTGAAGCTTTCTTT. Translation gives CASSPGNTEAFF.

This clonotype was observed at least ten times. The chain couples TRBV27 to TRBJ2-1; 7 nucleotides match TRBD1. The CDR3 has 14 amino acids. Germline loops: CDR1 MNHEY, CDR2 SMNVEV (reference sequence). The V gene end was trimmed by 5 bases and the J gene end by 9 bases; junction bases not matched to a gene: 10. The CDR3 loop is CASSTGVGWGEQFF. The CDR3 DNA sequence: TGTGCCAGCAGTACAGGGGTCGGGTGGGGTGAGCAGTTCTTC.

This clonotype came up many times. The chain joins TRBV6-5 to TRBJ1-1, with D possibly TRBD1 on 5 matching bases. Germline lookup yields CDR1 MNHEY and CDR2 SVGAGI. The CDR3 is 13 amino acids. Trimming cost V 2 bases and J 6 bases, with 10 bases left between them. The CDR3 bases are TGTGCCAGCAGTTACGGGGGAAGTGCTGAAGCTTTCTTT. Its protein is CASSYGGSAEAFF.

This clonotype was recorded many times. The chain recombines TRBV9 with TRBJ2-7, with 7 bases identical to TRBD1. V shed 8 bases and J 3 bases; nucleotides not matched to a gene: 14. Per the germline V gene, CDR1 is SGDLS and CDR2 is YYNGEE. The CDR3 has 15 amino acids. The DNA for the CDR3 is TGTGCCAGGGAAGGGGACAGCTATGGATACTACGAGCAGTACTTC. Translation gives CAREGDSYGYYEQYF.

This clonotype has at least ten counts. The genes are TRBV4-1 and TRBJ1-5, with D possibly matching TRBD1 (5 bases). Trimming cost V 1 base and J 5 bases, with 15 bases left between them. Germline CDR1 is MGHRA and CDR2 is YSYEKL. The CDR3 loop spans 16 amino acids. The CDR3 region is CASSQGSGGGYQPQHF. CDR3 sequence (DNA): TGCGCCAGCAGCCAAGGATCGGGGGGTGGGTATCAGCCCCAGCATTTT.

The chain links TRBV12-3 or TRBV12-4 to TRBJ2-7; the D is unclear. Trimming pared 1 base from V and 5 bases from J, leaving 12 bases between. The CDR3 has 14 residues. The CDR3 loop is CASSLGSPWDEQYF. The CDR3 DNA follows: TGTGCCAGCAGTTTAGGGTCACCCTGGGACGAGCAGTACTTC.

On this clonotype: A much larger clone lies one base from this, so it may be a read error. The CDR3 sequence is CSAEDRFNRDRVLQGYTF. The CDR3 DNA is TGCAGCGCTGAAGATCGGTTCAACCGGGACAGGGTACTACAAGGCTACACCTTC. The rearrangement uses TRBV29-1 and TRBJ1-2; TRBD1 agrees at 9 bases. From germline, CDR1 is SQVTM and CDR2 ANQGSEA. The CDR3 contains 18 residues.

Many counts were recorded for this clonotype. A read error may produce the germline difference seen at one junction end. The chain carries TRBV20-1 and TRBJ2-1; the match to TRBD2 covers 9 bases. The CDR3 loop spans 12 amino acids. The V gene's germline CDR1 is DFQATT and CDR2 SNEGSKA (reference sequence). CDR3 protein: CSAPSGVGPTIF. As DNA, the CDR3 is TGCAGTGCACCTAGCGGGGTGGGACCCACGATCTTC.

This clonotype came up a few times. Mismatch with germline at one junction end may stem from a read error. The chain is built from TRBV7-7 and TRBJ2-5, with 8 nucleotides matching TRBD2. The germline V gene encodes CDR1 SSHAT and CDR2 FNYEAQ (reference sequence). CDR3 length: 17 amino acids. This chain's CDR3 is CASSLASGGPGQETQYF. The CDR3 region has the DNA TGTGCTAGCAGCTTAGCTTCGGGGGGGCCCGGCCAAGAGACCCAGTACTTC.

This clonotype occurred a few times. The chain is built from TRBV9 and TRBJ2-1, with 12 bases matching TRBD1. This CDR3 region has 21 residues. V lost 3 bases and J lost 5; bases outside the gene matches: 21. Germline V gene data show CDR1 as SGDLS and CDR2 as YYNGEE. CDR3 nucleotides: TGTGCCAGCAGCGGACTAACACCGGGACAGGGGGCAACACACACACACAATGAGCAGTTCTTC. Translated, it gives CASSGLTPGQGATHTHNEQFF.

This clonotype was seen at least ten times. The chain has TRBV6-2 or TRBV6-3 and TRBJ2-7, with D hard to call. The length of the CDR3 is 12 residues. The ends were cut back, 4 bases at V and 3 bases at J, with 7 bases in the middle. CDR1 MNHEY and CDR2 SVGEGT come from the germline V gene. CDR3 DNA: TGTGCCAGCAGTTCGATATTCTACGAGCAGTACGTC. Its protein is CASSSIFYEQYV.

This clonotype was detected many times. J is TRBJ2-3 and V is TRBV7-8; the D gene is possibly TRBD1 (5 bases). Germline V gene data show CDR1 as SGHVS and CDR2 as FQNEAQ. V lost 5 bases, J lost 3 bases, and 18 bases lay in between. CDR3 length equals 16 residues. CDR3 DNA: TGTGCCAGCAGCGCTACAGGTGGTAGAGTGACAGATACGCAGTATTTT. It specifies CASSATGGRVTDTQYF. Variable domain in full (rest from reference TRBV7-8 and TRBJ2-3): GAGVSQSPRYKVAKRGQDVALRCDPISGHVSLFWYQQALGQGPEFLTYFQNEAQLDKSGLPSDRFFAERPEGSVSTLKIQRTQQEDSAVYLCASSATGGRVTDTQYFGPGTRLTVL.

CDR3 sequence reads: CASSPGRGLAGGTNEQFF. Written as DNA, the CDR3 is TGCGCCAGCAGCCCTGGGAGAGGACTAGCGGGGGGGACCAATGAGCAGTTCTTC. The chain couples TRBV5-1 to TRBJ2-1; 15 bases are shared with TRBD2. This CDR3 has 18 amino acids. Germline V CDR1 and CDR2: SGHRS, YFSETQ. After removal of 4 bases from V and 6 bases from J, the junction contained 11 bases not matched to a gene.

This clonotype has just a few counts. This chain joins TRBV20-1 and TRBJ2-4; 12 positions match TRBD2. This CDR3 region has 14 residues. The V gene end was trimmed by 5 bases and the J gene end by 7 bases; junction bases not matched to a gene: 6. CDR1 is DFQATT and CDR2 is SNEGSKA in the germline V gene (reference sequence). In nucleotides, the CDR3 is TGCAGTGCTGAACTAGCGGGGGGCAGGAACATTCAGTACTTC. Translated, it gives CSAELAGGRNIQYF.

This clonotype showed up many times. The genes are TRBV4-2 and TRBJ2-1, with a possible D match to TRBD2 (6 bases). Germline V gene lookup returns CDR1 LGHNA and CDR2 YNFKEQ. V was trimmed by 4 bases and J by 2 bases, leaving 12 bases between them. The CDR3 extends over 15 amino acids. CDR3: CASSPGDGPYNEQFF. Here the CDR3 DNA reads TGTGCCAGCAGCCCGGGGGATGGGCCCTACAATGAGCAGTTCTTC.

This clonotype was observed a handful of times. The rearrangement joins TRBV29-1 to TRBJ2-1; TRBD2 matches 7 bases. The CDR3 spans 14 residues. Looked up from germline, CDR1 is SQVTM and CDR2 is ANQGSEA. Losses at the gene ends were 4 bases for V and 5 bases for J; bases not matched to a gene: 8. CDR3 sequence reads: CSVVPAGNHNEQFF. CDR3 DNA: TGCAGCGTTGTCCCAGCGGGGAACCACAATGAGCAGTTCTTC.

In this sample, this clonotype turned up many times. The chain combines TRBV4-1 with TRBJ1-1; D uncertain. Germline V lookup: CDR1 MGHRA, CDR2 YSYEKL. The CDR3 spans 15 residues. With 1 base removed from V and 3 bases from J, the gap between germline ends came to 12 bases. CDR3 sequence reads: CASSQAPERYTEAFF. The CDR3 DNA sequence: TGCGCCAGCAGCCAAGCCCCTGAACGTTACACTGAAGCTTTCTTT.

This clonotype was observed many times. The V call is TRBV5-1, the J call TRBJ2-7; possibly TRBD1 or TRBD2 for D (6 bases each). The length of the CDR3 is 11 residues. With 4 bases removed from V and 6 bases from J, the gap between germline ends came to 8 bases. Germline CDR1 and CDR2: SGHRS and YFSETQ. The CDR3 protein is CASSGGGEQYF. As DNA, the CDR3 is TGCGCCAGCAGCGGAGGGGGCGAGCAGTACTTC. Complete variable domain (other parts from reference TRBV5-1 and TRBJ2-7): KAGVTQTPRYLIKTRGQQVTLSCSPISGHRSVSWYQQTPGQGLQFLFEYFSETQRNKGNFPGRFSGRQFSNSRSEMNVSTLELGDSALYLCASSGGGEQYFGPGTRLTVT.

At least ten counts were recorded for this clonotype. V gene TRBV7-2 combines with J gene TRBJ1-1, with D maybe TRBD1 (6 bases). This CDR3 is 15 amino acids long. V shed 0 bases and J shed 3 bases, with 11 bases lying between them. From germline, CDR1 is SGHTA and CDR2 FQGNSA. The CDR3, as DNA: TGTGCCAGCAGCTTAGCAGCCAGGGGTTACACTGAAGCTTTCTTT. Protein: CASSLAARGYTEAFF.

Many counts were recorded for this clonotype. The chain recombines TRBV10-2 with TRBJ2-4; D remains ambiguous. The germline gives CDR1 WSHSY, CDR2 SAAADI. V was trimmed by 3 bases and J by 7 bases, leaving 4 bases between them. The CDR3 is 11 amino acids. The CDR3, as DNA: TGCGCCAGCAGTGACATGAACATTCAGTACTTC. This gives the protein CASSDMNIQYF.

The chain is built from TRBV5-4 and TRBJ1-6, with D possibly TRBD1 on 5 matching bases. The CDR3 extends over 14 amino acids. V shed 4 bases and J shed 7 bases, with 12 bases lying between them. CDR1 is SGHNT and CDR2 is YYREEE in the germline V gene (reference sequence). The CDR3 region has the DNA TGTGCCAGCAGCCTGGGACGGTCGAATTCACCCCTCCACTTT. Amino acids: CASSLGRSNSPLHF.

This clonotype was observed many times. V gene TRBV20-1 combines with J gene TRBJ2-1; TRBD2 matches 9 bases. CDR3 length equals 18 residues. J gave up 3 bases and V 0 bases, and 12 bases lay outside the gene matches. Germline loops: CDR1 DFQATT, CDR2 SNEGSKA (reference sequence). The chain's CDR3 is CSARDLGGGAEFYNEQFF. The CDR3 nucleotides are TGCAGTGCTAGAGATCTCGGCGGGGGGGCCGAATTCTACAATGAGCAGTTCTTC.

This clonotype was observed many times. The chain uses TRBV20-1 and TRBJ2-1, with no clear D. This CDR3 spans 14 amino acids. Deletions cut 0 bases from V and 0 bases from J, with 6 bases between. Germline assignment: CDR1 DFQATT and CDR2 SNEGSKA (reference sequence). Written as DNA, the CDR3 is TGCAGTGCTAGAGATATTCTCTCCTACAATGAGCAGTTCTTC. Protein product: CSARDILSYNEQFF.

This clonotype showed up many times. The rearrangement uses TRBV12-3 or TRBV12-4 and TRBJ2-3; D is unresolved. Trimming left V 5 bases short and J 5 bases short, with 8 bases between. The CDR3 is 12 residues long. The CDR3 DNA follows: TGTGCCAGCAGTGATTGGGGAGATACGCAGTATTTT. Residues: CASSDWGDTQYF.